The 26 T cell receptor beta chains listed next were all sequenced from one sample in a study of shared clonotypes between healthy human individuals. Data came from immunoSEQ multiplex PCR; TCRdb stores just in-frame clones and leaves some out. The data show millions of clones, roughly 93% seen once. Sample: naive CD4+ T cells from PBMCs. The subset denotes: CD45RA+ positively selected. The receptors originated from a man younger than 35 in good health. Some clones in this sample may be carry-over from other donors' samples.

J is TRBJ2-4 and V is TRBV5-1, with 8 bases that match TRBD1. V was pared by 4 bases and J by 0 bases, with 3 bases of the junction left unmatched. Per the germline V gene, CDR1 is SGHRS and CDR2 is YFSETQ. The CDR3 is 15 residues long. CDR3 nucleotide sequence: TGCGCCAGCAGCCCCCAGGGGGCAGCCAAAAACATTCAGTACTTC. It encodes CASSPQGAAKNIQYF.

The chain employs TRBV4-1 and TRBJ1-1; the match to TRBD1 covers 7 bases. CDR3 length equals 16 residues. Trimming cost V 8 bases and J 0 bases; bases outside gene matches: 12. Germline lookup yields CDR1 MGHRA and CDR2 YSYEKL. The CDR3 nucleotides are TGCGCCAGCTCGGGGGGGCAGGGGGTCTTGAACACTGAAGCTTTCTTT. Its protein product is CASSGGQGVLNTEAFF.

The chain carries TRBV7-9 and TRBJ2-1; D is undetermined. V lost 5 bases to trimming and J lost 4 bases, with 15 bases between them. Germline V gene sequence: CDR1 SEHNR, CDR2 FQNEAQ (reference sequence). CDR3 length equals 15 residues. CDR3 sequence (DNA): TGTGCCAGCAGCCCATTTGATTGGCAATACAATGAGCAGTTCTTC. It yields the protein CASSPFDWQYNEQFF.

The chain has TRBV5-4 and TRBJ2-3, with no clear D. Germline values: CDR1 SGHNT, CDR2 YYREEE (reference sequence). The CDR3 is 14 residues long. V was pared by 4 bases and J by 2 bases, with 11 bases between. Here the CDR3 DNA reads TGTGCCAGCAGCCCAGTAAGGGCCACAGATACGCAGTATTTT. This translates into CASSPVRATDTQYF. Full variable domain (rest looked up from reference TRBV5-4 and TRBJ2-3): ETGVTQSPTHLIKTRGQQVTLRCSSQSGHNTVSWYQQALGQGPQFIFQYYREEENGRGNFPPRFSGLQFPNYSSELNVNALELDDSALYLCASSPVRATDTQYFGPGTRLTVL.

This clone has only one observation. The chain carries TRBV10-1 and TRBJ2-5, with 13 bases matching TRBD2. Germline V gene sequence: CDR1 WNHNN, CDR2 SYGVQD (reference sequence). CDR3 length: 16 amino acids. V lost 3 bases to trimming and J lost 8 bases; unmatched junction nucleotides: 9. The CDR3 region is CASSDFPGLAGLTQYF. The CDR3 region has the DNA TGCGCCAGCAGTGACTTCCCGGGACTAGCGGGACTTACCCAGTACTTC.

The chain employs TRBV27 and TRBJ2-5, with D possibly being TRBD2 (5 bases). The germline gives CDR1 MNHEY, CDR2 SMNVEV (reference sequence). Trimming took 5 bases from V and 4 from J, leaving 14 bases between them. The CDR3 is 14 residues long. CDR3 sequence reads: CASSPRPGSETQYF. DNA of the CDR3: TGTGCCAGCAGTCCCCGCCCGGGGTCAGAGACCCAGTACTTC.

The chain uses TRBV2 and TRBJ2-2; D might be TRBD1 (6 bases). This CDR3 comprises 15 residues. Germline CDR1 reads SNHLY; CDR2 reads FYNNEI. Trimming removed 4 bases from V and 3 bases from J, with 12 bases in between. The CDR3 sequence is CASSGRTVYTGELFF. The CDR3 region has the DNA TGTGCCAGCAGTGGACGGACAGTCTACACCGGGGAGCTGTTTTTT.

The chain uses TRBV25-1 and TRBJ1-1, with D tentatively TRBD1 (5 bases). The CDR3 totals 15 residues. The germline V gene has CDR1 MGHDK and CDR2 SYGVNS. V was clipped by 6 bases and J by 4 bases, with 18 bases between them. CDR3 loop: CASRAYEGRITEAFF. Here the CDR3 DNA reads TGTGCCAGCAGAGCCTACGAGGGGAGGATCACTGAAGCTTTCTTT.

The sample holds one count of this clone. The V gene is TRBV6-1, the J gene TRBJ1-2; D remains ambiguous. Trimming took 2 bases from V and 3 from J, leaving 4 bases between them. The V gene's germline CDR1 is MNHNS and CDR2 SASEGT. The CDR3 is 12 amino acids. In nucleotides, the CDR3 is TGTGCCAGCAGTGAAACGGACTATGGCTACACCTTC. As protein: CASSETDYGYTF.

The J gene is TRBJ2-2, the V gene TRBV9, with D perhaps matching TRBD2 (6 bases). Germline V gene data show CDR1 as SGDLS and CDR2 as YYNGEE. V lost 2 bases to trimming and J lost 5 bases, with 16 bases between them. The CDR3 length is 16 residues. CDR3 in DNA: TGTGCCAGCAGCGTGACACGGGACTTAAGGACCGGGGAGCTGTTTTTT. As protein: CASSVTRDLRTGELFF.

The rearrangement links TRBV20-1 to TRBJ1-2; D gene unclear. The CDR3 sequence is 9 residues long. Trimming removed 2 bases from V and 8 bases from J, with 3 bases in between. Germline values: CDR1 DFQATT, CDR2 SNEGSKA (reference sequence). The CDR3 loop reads CSARIGYTF. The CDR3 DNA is TGCAGTGCTAGAATAGGCTACACCTTC.

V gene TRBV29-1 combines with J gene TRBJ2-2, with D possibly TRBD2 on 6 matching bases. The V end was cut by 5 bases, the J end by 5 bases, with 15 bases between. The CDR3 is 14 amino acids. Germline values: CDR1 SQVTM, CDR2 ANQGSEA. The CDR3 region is CSVRRSGSTGELFF. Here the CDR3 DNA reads TGCAGCGTTAGACGTAGCGGAAGTACCGGGGAGCTGTTTTTT.

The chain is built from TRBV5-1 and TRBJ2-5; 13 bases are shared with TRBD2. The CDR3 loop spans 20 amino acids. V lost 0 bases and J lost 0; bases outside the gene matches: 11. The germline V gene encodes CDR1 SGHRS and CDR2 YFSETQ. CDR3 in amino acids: CASSLARTSGSGLYQETQYF. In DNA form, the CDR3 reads TGCGCCAGCAGCTTGGCGCGGACTAGCGGGAGCGGCCTGTACCAAGAGACCCAGTACTTC.

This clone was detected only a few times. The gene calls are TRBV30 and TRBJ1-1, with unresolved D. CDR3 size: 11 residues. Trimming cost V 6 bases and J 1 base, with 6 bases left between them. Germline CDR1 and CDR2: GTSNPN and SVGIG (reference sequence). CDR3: CACQANTEAFF. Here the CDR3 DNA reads TGTGCCTGCCAAGCGAACACTGAAGCTTTCTTT.

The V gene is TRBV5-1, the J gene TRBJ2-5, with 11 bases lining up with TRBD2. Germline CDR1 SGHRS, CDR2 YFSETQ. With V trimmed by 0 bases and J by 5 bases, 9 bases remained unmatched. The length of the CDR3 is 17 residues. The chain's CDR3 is CASSLGASGRSRETQYF. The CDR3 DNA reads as TGCGCCAGCAGCTTGGGGGCTAGCGGGAGGTCGAGGGAGACCCAGTACTTC.

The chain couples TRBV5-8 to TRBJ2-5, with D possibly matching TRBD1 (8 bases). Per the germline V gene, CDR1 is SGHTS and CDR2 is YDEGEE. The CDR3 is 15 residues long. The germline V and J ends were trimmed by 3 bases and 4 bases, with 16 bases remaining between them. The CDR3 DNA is TGTGCCAGCAGCTCCGGACAGGGAGGGGGAGAGACCCAGTACTTC. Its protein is CASSSGQGGGETQYF.

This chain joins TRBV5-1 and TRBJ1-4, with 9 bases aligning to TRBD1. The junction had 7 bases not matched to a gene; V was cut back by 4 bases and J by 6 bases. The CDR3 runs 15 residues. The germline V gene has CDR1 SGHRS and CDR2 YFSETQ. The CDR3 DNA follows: TGCGCCAGCAGCGTGACGGGACAGGGCTATGAAAAACTGTTTTTT. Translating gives CASSVTGQGYEKLFF. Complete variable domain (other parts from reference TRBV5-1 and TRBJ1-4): KAGVTQTPRYLIKTRGQQVTLSCSPISGHRSVSWYQQTPGQGLQFLFEYFSETQRNKGNFPGRFSGRQFSNSRSEMNVSTLELGDSALYLCASSVTGQGYEKLFFGSGTQLSVL.

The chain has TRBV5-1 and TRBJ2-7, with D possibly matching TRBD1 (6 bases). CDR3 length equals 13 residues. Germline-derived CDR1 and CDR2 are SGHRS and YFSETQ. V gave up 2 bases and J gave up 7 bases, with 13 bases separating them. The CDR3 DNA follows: TGCGCCAGCAGCTTACAGGGTTGGGAGGAGCAGTACTTC. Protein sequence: CASSLQGWEEQYF.

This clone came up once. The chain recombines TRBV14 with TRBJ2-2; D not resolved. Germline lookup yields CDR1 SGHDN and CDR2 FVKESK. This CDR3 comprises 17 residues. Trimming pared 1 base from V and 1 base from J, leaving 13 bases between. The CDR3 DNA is TGTGCCAGCAGCCAAGTCCCGCCGGGCAGGAACACCGGGGAGCTGTTTTTT. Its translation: CASSQVPPGRNTGELFF.

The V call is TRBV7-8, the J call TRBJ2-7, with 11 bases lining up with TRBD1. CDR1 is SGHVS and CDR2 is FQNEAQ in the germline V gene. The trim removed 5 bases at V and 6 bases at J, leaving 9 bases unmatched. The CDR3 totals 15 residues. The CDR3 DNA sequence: TGTGCCAGCAGCACCCGGGACAGGGGGTCCGGCGAGCAGTACTTC. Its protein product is CASSTRDRGSGEQYF.

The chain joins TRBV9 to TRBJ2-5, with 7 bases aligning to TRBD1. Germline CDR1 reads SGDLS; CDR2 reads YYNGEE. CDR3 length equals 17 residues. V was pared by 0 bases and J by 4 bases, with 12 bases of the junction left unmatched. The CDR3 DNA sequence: TGTGCCAGCAGCGTAGCCCGCGGAACAGGGGCGAGAGAGACCCAGTACTTC. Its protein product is CASSVARGTGARETQYF.

This chain's CDR3 is CASSPRTGVSYEQYF. CDR3 nucleotides: TGTGCCAGCAGCCCCCGGACAGGGGTTTCCTACGAGCAGTACTTC. This chain links TRBV5-6 with TRBJ2-7; 9 bases are a match to TRBD1. The CDR3 totals 15 residues. Germline assignment: CDR1 SGHDT and CDR2 YYEEEE. Unmatched junction bases numbered 6, after V lost 4 bases and J lost 1 base.

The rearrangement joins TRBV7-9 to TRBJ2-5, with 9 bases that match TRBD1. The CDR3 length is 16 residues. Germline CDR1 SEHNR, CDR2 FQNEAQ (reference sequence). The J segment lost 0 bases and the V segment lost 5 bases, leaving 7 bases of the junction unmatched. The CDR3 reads CASSENRGHYQETQYF. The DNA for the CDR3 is TGTGCCAGCAGCGAAAACAGGGGGCACTACCAAGAGACCCAGTACTTC.

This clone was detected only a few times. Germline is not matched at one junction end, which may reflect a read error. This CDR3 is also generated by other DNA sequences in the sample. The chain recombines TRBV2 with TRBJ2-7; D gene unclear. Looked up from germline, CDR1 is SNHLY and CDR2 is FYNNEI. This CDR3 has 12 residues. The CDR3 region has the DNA TGTGCGAGCACTCCAGAGACCTACGAGCAGTACTTC. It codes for CASTPETYEQYF.

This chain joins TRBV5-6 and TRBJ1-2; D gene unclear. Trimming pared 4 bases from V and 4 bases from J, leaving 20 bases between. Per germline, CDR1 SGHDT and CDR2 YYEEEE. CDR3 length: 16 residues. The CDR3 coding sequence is TGTGCCAGCAGCCCGTCGGGTCTACGGCTGGGCTATGGCTACACCTTC. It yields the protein CASSPSGLRLGYGYTF.

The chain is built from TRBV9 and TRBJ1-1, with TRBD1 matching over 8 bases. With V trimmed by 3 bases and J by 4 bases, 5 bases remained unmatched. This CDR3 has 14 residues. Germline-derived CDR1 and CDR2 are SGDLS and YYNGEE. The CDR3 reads CASSGTGTITEAFF. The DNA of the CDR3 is TGTGCCAGCAGCGGGACAGGGACTATCACTGAAGCTTTCTTT.